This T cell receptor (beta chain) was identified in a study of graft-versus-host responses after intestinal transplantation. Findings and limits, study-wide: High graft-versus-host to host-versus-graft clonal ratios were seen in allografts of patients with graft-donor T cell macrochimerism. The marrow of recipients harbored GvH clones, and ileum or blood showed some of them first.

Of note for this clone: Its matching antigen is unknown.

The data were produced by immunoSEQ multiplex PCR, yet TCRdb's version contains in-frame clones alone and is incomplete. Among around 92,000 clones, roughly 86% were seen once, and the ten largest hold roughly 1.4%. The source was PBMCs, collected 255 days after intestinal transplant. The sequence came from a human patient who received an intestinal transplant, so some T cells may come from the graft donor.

The CDR3, as DNA: TGTGCCAGCAGCCCGCCCGGCGACACAGATACGCAGTATTTT. Translated, it gives CASSPPGDTDTQYF. The chain employs TRBV7-9 and TRBJ2-3, with no clear D. The CDR3 loop spans 14 amino acids. V was shortened by 5 bases and J by 2 bases, with 11 bases between the two germline ends. Germline V gene lookup returns CDR1 SEHNR and CDR2 FQNEAQ (reference sequence).